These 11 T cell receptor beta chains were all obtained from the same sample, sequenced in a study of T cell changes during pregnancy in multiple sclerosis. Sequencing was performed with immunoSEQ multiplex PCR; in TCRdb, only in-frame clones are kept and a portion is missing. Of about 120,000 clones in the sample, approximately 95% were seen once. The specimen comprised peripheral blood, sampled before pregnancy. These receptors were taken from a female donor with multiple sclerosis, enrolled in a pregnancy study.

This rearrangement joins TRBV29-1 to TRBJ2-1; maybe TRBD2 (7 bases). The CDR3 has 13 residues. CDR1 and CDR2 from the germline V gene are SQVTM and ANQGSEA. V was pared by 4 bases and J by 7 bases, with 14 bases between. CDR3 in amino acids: CSVAGGARNEQFF. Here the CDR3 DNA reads TGCAGCGTTGCTGGGGGGGCTAGGAATGAGCAGTTCTTC.

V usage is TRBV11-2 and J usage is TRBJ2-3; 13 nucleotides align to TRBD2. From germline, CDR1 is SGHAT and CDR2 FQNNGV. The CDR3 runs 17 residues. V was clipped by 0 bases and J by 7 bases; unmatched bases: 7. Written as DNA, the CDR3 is TGTGCCAGCAGCTTAGATCTGGTGACTAGCGGGAGGAATACGCAGTATTTT. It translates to CASSLDLVTSGRNTQYF.

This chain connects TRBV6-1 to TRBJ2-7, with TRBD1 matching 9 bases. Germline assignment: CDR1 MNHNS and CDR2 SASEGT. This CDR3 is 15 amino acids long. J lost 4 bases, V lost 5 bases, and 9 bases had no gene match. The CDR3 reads CASSLTGGKGYEQYF. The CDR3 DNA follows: TGTGCCAGCAGTCTTACAGGGGGCAAAGGGTACGAGCAGTACTTC.

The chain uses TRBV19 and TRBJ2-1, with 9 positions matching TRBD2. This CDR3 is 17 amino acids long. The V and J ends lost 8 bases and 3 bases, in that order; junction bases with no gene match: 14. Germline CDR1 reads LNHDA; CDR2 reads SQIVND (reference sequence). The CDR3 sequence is CASSPRDSGGSYNEQFF. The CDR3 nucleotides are TGTGCCAGTTCCCCGCGAGATAGCGGGGGAAGCTACAATGAGCAGTTCTTC.

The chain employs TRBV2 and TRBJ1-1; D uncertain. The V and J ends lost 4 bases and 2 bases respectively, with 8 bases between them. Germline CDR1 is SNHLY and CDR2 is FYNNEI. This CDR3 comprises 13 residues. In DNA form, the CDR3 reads TGTGCCAGCAGTGGCGAATATAACACTGAAGCTTTCTTT. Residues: CASSGEYNTEAFF.

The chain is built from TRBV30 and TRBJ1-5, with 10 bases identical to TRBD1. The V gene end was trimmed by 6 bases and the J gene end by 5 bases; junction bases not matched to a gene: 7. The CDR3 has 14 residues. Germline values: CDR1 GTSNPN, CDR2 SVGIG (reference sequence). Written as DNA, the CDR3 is TGTGCCTGCCGGACAGGGGGTTTGGATCAGCCCCAGCATTTT. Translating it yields CACRTGGLDQPQHF.

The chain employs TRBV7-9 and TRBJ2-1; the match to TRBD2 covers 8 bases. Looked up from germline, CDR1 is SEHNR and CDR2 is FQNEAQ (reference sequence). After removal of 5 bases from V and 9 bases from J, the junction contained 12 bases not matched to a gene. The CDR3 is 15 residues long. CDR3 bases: TGTGCCAGCAGCGCCACAAGCGGGGGATGGGGTGAGCAGTTCTTC. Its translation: CASSATSGGWGEQFF.

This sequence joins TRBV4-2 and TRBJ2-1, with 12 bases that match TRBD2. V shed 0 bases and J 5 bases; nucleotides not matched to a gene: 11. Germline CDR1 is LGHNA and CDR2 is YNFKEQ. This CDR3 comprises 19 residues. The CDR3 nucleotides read TGTGCCAGCAGCCAAGATCGGCCCTCACTAGCGGGGGGCCACAATGAGCAGTTCTTC. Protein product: CASSQDRPSLAGGHNEQFF.

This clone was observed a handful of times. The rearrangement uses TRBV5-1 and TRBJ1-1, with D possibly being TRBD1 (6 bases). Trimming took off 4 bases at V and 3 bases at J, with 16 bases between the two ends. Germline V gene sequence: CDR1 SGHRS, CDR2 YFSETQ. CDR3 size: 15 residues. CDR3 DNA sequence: TGCGCCAGCAGCCCGCAAACCCGGACAGACACTGAAGCTTTCTTT. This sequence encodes CASSPQTRTDTEAFF. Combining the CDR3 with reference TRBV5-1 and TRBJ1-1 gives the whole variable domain KAGVTQTPRYLIKTRGQQVTLSCSPISGHRSVSWYQQTPGQGLQFLFEYFSETQRNKGNFPGRFSGRQFSNSRSEMNVSTLELGDSALYLCASSPQTRTDTEAFFGQGTRLTVV.

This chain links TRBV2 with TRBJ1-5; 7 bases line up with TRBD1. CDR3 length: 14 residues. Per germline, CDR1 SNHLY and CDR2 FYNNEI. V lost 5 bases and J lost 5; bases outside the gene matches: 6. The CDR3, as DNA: TGTGCCAGCAGTAAACAGGGGTTGGATCAGCCCCAGCATTTT. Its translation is CASSKQGLDQPQHF.

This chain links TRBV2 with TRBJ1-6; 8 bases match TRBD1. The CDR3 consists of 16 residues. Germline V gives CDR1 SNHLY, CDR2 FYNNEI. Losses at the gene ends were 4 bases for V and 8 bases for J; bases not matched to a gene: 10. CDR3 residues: CASSGRTGRGDSPLHF. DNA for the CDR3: TGTGCCAGCAGTGGCAGGACAGGGAGGGGGGATTCACCCCTCCACTTT.